This T cell receptor (beta chain) comes out of a study of cytomegalovirus exposure and HLA in healthy donors. This PCR relied on a set of 60 Vbeta primers and 13 Jbeta primers. Measured with immunoSEQ multiplex PCR; TCRdb has only the in-frame clones, and not every one. The table records 150,000 to 200,000 clones, about four fifths of them present only once. V lost 5 bases, J lost 0 bases, and 5 bases lay in between. In germline, CDR1 is MNHEY, CDR2 SMNVEV (reference sequence). The CDR3 is 13 residues long. The chain links TRBV27 to TRBJ2-1; no clear D gene. The TCR was taken from a woman in her forties or fifties in good health and CMV-seronegative. The sequenced sample consisted of PBMCs. The CDR3 protein is CASSEASYNEQFF. The CDR3 region has the DNA TGTGCCAGCAGTGAGGCCTCCTACAATGAGCAGTTCTTC.